Sequencing of this TCR beta chain was carried out in a study of blood T cell repertoires in COVID-19. Study-wide context: COVID-19 samples from acute and convalescent phases originated in the United States, Italy and Spain.

Assay: immunoSEQ multiplex PCR; the TCRdb copy retains only in-frame clones and omits some. The table lists hundreds of thousands of clones, around 87% of them singletons. As for this clone: The junction shows a germline mismatch at one end, possibly a read error.

The source material was peripheral blood. The TCR sequence derives from a woman between 45 and 65 years old with COVID-19, enrolled during active disease.

CDR3 residues: CATSPTWTGLNYGYTF. In DNA, the CDR3 is TGTGCCACCAGCCCGACGTGGACAGGGCTTAACTATGGCTACACCTTC. The chain combines TRBV4-2 with TRBJ1-2; 8 bases fit TRBD1. The CDR3 extends over 16 amino acids. Germline V lookup: CDR1 LGHNA, CDR2 YNFKEQ.